The entry below describes one TCR beta chain. TCRdb's table, derived via immunoSEQ multiplex PCR, lists solely in-frame clones and lacks some. The repertoire has 6,000 to 7,000 clones, approximately 64% of them found once; the top ten carry 15%. The entry originates in a study of the immune and genomic landscape of osteosarcoma. Primary, local recurrence and metastasis osteosarcoma tumors were taken after treatment from poor-prognosis patients. The CDR3 is made up of 15 amino acids. Germline V CDR1 and CDR2: LNHDA, SQIVND (reference sequence). V shed 3 bases and J 5 bases; nucleotides not matched to a gene: 8.

Sequenced sample: osteosarcoma tumor tissue from the lung. This sequence joins TRBV19 and TRBJ2-5; 8 nucleotides line up with TRBD1. The TCR originated in a human donor with osteosarcoma. CDR3 DNA sequence: TGTGCCAGTAGTATTGGCCAGGGGGCTCGGGAGACCCAGTACTTC. Translation: CASSIGQGARETQYF.